The rows below give T cell receptor beta chains drawn from one sample of a study of T cells after somatic rescue of genetic block. Using immunoSEQ multiplex PCR, the repertoire was profiled, and TCRdb retains in-frame clones only, with some absent. The data contain under 150,000 clones, around 90% of them singletons. The sample consisted of peripheral blood mononuclear cells (PBMCs). The receptors derive from a woman between 18 and 29 years old. Each CDR3 is given with its conserved first and last residue. Fields, in order: V gene, clone size, J gene, D gene, CDR3 DNA, CDR3 protein. D genes are given only for firm matches. For some rows the clone size is stated as once, few or many, or as a class when expanded; others skip it.

TRBV5-1	NA	TRBJ2-1	NA	TGCGCCAGCGGACTTACCGCAGGGGCCGGTGTGAATGAGCAGTTCTTC	CASGLTAGAGVNEQFF
TRBV5-4	NA	TRBJ2-7	TRBD2	TGTGCCAGCAGCTTGGATACTAGCGGGGGCGACGAGCAGTACTTC	CASSLDTSGGDEQYF
TRBV18	NA	TRBJ1-3	TRBD1	TGTGCCAGCTCACCCTTTCGGACAGGGGCCACAACCTACTCTGGAAACACCATATATTTT	CASSPFRTGATTYSGNTIYF
TRBV4-2	NA	TRBJ2-7	TRBD2	TGTGCCAGCAGCCAAGTTCTAGCGGGGGGTATCTCCTACGAGCAGTACTTC	CASSQVLAGGISYEQYF
TRBV9	once	TRBJ1-4	TRBD1	TGTGCCAGCAGCGCCACAGGGGTCCCTAATGAAAAACTGTTTTTT	CASSATGVPNEKLFF
TRBV9	NA	TRBJ2-3	TRBD1	TGTGCCAGCAGCGTAGGTTCGAGACAGGGGATAGTTACGCAGTATTTT	CASSVGSRQGIVTQYF
TRBV5-4	NA	TRBJ2-3	NA	TGTGCCAGCAGCTACCTGGGGGGGGCTAGCACAGATACGCAGTATTTT	CASSYLGGASTDTQYF
TRBV9	NA	TRBJ1-2	NA	TGTGCCAGCAGCGTTACCGATAACTATGGCTACACCTTC	CASSVTDNYGYTF
TRBV10-3	NA	TRBJ2-5	NA	TGTGCCATCAGTGAGTCGACCGGGGAGGAGACCCAGTACTTC	CAISESTGEETQYF
TRBV6-5	once	TRBJ2-6	NA	TGTGCCAGCAGTTACGGGGGGACTGGGGCCAACGTCCTGACTTTC	CASSYGGTGANVLTF
TRBV28	NA	TRBJ2-1	NA	TGTGCCAGCGGGAAGGCGGCGACAAATGAGCAGTTCTTC	CASGKAATNEQFF
TRBV27	NA	TRBJ1-5	NA	TGTGCCAGCAGTTTGAACAGGGTAGGGAATCAGCCCCAGCATTTT	CASSLNRVGNQPQHF
TRBV11-3	NA	TRBJ2-7	NA	TGTGCCAGCAGCTCAAGTTTCAACTCTTACGAGCAGTACTTC	CASSSSFNSYEQYF
TRBV4-1	NA	TRBJ2-7	NA	TGCGCCAGCAGCCAAGAGGGGCCGAGAACCTACGAGCAGTACTTC	CASSQEGPRTYEQYF
TRBV2	NA	TRBJ2-7	TRBD2	TGTGCCAGCAGTCGCCTAGCGGGGATTACCTACGAGCAGTACTTC	CASSRLAGITYEQYF
TRBV6-1	NA	TRBJ1-2	NA	TGTGCCAGCAGTGAAGTTCGGAACGGGGGGGATGGCTACACCTTC	CASSEVRNGGDGYTF
TRBV30	NA	TRBJ2-7	NA	TGTGCCTGGAGTGTCGGTGGCTACGAGCAGTACTTC	CAWSVGGYEQYF
TRBV5-4	once	TRBJ2-7	NA	TGTGCCAGCAGCAACCAAGAGCTACTCACGGACTACGAGCAGTACTTC	CASSNQELLTDYEQYF
TRBV27	NA	TRBJ1-6	NA	TGTGCCAGCAGCGTCCTCATCGGTTCCTATAATTCACCCCTCCACTTT	CASSVLIGSYNSPLHF
TRBV7-3	once	TRBJ2-7	TRBD1	TGTGCCAGCAACCCCAGGTCCGGGACAGGGGTGAACGAGCAGTACTTC	CASNPRSGTGVNEQYF
TRBV18	NA	TRBJ1-1	NA	TGTGCCAGCTCACCACTCCCCAAACACCAAGGCACTGAAGCTTTCTTT	CASSPLPKHQGTEAFF
TRBV7-9	NA	TRBJ1-1	TRBD1	TGTGCCAGCAGCTTAGCGGGACAGGGATTGAACACTGAAGCTTTCTTT	CASSLAGQGLNTEAFF
TRBV7-9	NA	TRBJ2-3	TRBD1	TGTGCCAGCAGTCGGACAGGGGAGACAGATACGCAGTATTTT	CASSRTGETDTQYF
TRBV9	once	TRBJ1-4	TRBD1	TGTGCCAGCAGCCCCGGGACAGGGGTTCGAGAAAAACTGTTTTTT	CASSPGTGVREKLFF
TRBV5-1	NA	TRBJ1-6	NA	TGCGCCAGCAGCTTCCGTGGGTCTAGCCCTTCACCCCTCCACTTT	CASSFRGSSPSPLHF
TRBV4-2	NA	TRBJ1-2	NA	TGTGCCAGCAGCCAAGATGGGCAGGGCCACTATGGCTACACCTTC	CASSQDGQGHYGYTF
TRBV11-2	NA	TRBJ2-1	NA	TGTGCCAGCAGCTTTTTGCGGGGAAGCTCCTACAATGAGCAGTTCTTC	CASSFLRGSSYNEQFF
TRBV4-3	NA	TRBJ1-2	TRBD1	TGCGCCAGCAGCGGTCCGGGACAGCGAAACTATGGCTACACCTTC	CASSGPGQRNYGYTF
TRBV4-1	NA	TRBJ1-2	NA	TGCGCCAGCAGCCAAGATGGTTCTCTTAGAAGCTACACCTTC	CASSQDGSLRSYTF
TRBV7-8	NA	TRBJ2-2	NA	TGTGCCAGCAGCTTGTGGCAGGGGCCCACCGGGGAGCTGTTTTTT	CASSLWQGPTGELFF
TRBV2	NA	TRBJ2-4	NA	TGTGCCAGCAGCCCGGGTCGGGGGCTAGCCAAAAACATTCAGTACTTC	CASSPGRGLAKNIQYF
TRBV27	once	TRBJ2-5	TRBD2	TGTGCCAGCGCGGAAGCGGGGAAAAAGACCCAGTACTTC	CASAEAGKKTQYF
TRBV30	once	TRBJ1-4	NA	TGTGCCTGGGCACCGGGCCCAGGGGAAAAACTGTTTTTT	CAWAPGPGEKLFF
TRBV6-5	NA	TRBJ1-6	NA	TGTGCCAGCAGCCTCGGGGGGGCATATAATTCACCCCTCCACTTT	CASSLGGAYNSPLHF
TRBV10-3	NA	TRBJ2-5	NA	TGTGCCTGTGGGTGGGATGCCACACAAGAGACCCAGTACTTC	CACGWDATQETQYF
TRBV7-9	NA	TRBJ2-1	TRBD2	TGTGCCAGCAGCTTAGGACTAGCGTTCCACAATGAGCAGTTCTTC	CASSLGLAFHNEQFF
TRBV19	NA	TRBJ1-2	TRBD1	TGTGCCAGTAGTATTAACCAGGGGGCGTATGGCTACACCTTC	CASSINQGAYGYTF
TRBV28	NA	TRBJ1-6	TRBD1	TGTGCCAGCACTCCCGGACAGGGTGGGTCACCCCTCCACTTT	CASTPGQGGSPLHF
TRBV7-9	NA	TRBJ2-1	TRBD2	TGTGCCAGCAGCGCCCTAGCGGGGGGAGTTAGTGAGCAGTTCTTC	CASSALAGGVSEQFF
TRBV7-6	NA	TRBJ1-5	NA	TGTGCCAGTGGGACGGGTCCCGATCAGCCCCAGCATTTT	CASGTGPDQPQHF
TRBV30	NA	TRBJ1-1	NA	TGTGCCTGGTCCCCTTGGGGCGGGGACACTGAAGCTTTCTTT	CAWSPWGGDTEAFF
TRBV7-9	once	TRBJ1-3	TRBD1	TGTGCCAGCAGATCGACAGGGAACTCTGGAAACACCATATATTTT	CASRSTGNSGNTIYF
TRBV18	NA	TRBJ1-3	NA	TGTGCCAGCTCACCACCCGCAGCCCCGAGCTCTGGAAACACCATATATTTT	CASSPPAAPSSGNTIYF
TRBV23-1	NA	TRBJ1-5	NA	TGCGCCAGCAGTCAATCCTCCGGGTTCAGCAATCAGCCCCAGCATTTT	CASSQSSGFSNQPQHF
TRBV11-3	NA	TRBJ2-7	NA	TGTGCCAGCAGTTTAGACTACGAGCAGTACTTC	CASSLDYEQYF
TRBV16	NA	TRBJ2-2	TRBD1	TGTGCCAGCAGCCAACCGGGACAGGGGGCCGGGGAGCTGTTTTTT	CASSQPGQGAGELFF
TRBV29-1	NA	TRBJ1-3	TRBD1	TGCAGCGTCGACAGGGGGGGGAACACCATATATTTT	CSVDRGGNTIYF
TRBV4-1	NA	TRBJ1-5	NA	TGCGCCAGCAGCCAAGATAACGTAAATCAGCCCCAGCATTTT	CASSQDNVNQPQHF
TRBV5-6	once	TRBJ2-5	TRBD1	TGTGCCAGCAGAGCAATTAGGGACAGCCAAGAGACCCAGTACTTC	CASRAIRDSQETQYF
TRBV27	NA	TRBJ2-1	NA	TGTGCCAGCAGTTTAATTAGAGTCTCCTACAATGAGCAGTTCTTC	CASSLIRVSYNEQFF
TRBV7-2	NA	TRBJ2-4	NA	TGTGCCAGCAGCCTGGGGAGGGCCAAAAACATTCAGTACTTC	CASSLGRAKNIQYF
TRBV5-5	NA	TRBJ2-3	NA	TGTGCCAGCAGCTTGGGGGGCACAGATACGCAGTATTTT	CASSLGGTDTQYF